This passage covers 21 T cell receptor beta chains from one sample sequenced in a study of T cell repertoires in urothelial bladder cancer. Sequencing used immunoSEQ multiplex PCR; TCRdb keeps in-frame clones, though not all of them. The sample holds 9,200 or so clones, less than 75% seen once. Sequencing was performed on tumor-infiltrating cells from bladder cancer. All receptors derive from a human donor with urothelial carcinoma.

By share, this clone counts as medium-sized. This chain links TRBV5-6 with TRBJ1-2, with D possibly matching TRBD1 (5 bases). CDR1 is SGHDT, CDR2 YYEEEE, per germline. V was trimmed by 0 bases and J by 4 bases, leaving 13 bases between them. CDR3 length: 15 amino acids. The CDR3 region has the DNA TGTGCCAGCAGCTTGGCCTTCAGGGAGTCCTATGGCTACACCTTC. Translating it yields CASSLAFRESYGYTF.

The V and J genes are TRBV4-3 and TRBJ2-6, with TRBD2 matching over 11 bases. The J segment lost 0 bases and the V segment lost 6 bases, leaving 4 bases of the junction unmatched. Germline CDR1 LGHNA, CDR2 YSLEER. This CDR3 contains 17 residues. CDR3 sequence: CASSHSGGASGANVLTF. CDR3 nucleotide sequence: TGCGCCAGCAGTCATAGCGGGGGGGCCTCTGGGGCCAACGTCCTGACTTTC.

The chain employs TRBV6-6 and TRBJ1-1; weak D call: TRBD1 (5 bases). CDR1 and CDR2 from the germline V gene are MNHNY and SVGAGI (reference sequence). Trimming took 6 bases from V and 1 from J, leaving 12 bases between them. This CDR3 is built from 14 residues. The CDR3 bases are TGTGCCAGCAGAAGCAGGGAGGGGAACACTGAAGCTTTCTTT. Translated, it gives CASRSREGNTEAFF.

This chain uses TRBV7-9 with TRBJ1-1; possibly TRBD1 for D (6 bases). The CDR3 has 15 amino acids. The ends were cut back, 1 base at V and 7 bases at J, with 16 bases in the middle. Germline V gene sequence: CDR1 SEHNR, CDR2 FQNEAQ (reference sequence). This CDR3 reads CASSLEAGARVEAFF. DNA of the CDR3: TGTGCCAGCAGCTTAGAGGCGGGGGCAAGGGTTGAAGCTTTCTTT.

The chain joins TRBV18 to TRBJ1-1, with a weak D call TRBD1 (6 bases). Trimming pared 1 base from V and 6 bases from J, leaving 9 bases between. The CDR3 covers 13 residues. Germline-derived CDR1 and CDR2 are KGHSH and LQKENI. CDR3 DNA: TGTGCCAGCTCACCACAGCCAGGGGCTGAAGCTTTCTTT. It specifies CASSPQPGAEAFF.

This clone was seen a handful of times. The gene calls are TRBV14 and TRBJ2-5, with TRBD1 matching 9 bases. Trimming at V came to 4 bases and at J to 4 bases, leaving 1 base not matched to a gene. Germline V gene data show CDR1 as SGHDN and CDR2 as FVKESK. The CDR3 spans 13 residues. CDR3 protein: CASSPDRGETQYF. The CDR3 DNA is TGTGCCAGCAGCCCGGACAGGGGAGAGACCCAGTACTTC.

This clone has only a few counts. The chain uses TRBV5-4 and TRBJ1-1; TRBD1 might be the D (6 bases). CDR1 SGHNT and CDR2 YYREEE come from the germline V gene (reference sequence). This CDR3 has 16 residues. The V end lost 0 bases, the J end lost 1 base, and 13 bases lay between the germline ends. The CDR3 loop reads CASSLVGGGGNTEAFF. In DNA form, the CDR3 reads TGTGCCAGCAGCTTGGTTGGGGGCGGCGGGAACACTGAAGCTTTCTTT.

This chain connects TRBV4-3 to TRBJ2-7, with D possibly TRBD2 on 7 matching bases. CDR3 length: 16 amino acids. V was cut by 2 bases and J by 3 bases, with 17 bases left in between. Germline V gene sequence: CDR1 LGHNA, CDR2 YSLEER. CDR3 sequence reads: CASSQLRGGAGYEQYF. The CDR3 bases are TGCGCCAGCAGCCAACTTAGGGGGGGAGCTGGCTACGAGCAGTACTTC.

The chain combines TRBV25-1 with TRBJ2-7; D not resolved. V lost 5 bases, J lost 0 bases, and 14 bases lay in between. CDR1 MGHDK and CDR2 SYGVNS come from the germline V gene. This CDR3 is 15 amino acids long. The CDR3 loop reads CASSPLGISSYEQYF. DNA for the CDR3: TGTGCCAGCAGTCCCCTGGGTATCAGCTCCTACGAGCAGTACTTC.

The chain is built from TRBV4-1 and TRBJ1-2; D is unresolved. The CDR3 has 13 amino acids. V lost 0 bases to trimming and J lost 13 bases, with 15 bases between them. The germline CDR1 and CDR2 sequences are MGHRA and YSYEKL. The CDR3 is CASSQDLYPGPTF. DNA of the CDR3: TGCGCCAGCAGCCAAGACCTCTACCCTGGTCCCACCTTC.

CDR3 in amino acids: CASSLARGLNTEAFF. The CDR3 DNA follows: TGTGCCAGCAGCTTAGCTCGGGGGCTGAACACTGAAGCTTTCTTT. The chain links TRBV7-2 to TRBJ1-1; D might be TRBD1 (6 bases). V was trimmed by 0 bases and J by 0 bases, leaving 8 bases between them. The CDR3 loop spans 15 amino acids. Germline CDR1 is SGHTA and CDR2 is FQGNSA.

The CDR3 region has the DNA TGCGCCAGCAGCGCAGGACCGGTTGAAAAACTGTTTTTT. Translated, it gives CASSAGPVEKLFF. The V and J genes are TRBV5-1 and TRBJ1-4, with D unclear. Germline CDR1 reads SGHRS; CDR2 reads YFSETQ. V gave up 4 bases and J gave up 7 bases, with 11 bases separating them. This CDR3 is built from 13 residues.

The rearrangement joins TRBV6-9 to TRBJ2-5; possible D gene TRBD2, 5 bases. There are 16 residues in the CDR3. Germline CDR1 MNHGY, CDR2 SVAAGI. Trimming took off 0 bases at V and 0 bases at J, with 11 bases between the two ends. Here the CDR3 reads CASSYSRGVDQETQYF. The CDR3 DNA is TGTGCCAGCAGTTATTCACGGGGAGTAGACCAAGAGACCCAGTACTTC.

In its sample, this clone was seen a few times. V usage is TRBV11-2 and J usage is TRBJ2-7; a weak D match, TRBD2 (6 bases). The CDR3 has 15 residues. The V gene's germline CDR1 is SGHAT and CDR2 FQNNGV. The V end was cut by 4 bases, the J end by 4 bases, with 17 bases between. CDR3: CASSYPGLGLYEQYF. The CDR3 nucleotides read TGTGCCAGCAGCTATCCGGGACTGGGGTTATACGAGCAGTACTTC.

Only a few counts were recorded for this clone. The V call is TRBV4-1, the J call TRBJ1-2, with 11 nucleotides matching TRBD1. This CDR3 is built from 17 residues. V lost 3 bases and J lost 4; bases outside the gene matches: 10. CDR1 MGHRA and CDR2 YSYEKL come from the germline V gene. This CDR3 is CASSHHGTGGLGYGYTF. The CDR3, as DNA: TGCGCCAGCAGCCACCACGGGACAGGGGGACTCGGCTATGGCTACACCTTC.

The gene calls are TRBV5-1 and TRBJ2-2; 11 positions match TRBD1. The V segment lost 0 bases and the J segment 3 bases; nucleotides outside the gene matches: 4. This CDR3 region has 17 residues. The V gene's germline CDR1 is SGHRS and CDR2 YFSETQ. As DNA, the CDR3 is TGCGCCAGCAGCTTGGGGCCGGGACAGGGGGACACCGGGGAGCTGTTTTTT. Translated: CASSLGPGQGDTGELFF.

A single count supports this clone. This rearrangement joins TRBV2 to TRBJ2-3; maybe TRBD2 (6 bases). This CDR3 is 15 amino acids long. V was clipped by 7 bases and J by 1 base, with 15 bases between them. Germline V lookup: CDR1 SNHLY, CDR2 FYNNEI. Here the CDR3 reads CASKLRASGTDTQYF. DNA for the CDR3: TGTGCCAGCAAACTCCGGGCTAGCGGCACAGATACGCAGTATTTT.

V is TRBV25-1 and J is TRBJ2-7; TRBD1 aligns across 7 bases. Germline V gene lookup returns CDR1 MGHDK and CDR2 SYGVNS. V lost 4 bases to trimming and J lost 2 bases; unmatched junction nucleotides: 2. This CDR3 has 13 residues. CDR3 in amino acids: CASSGQGTYEQYF. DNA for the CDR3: TGTGCCAGCAGTGGACAGGGAACCTACGAGCAGTACTTC.

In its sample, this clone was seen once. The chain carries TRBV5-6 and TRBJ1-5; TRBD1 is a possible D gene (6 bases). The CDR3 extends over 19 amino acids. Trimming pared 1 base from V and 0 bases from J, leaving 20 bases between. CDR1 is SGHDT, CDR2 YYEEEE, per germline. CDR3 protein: CASSLKGGLNDVSNQPQHF. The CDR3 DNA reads TGTGCCAGCAGCTTGAAAGGGGGACTAAATGATGTTAGCAATCAGCCCCAGCATTTT.

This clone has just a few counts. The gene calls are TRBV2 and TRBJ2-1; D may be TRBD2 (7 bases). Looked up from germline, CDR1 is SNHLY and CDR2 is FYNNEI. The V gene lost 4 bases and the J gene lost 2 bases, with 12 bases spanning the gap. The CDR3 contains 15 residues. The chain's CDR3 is CASSVGGGPYNEQFF. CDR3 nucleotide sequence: TGTGCCAGCAGTGTAGGCGGGGGCCCCTACAATGAGCAGTTCTTC.

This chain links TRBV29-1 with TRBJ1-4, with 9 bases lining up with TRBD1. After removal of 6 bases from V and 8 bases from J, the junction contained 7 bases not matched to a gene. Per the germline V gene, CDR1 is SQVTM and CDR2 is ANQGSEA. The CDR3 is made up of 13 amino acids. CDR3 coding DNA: TGCAGCGTGACCGGGACAGGGCGAGAAAAACTGTTTTTT. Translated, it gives CSVTGTGREKLFF.